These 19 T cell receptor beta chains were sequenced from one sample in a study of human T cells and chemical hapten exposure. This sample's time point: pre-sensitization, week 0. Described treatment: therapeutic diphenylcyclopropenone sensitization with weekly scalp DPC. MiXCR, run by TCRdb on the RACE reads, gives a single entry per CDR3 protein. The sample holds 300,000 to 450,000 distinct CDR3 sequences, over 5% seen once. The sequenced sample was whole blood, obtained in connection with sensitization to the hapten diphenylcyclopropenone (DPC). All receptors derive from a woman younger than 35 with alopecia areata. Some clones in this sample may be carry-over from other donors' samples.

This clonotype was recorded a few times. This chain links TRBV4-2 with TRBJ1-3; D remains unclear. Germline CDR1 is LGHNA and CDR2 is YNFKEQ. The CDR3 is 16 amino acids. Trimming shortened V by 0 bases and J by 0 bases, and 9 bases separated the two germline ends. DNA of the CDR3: TGTGCCAGCAGCCAAGAGGCGGGTTTCTCTGGAAACACCATATATTTT. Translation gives CASSQEAGFSGNTIYF.

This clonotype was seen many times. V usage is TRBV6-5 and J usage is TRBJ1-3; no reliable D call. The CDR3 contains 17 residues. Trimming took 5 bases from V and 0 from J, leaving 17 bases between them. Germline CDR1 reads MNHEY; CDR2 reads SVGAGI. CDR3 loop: CASSPARRIFSGNTIYF. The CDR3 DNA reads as TGTGCCAGCAGTCCCGCCCGGCGAATCTTCTCTGGAAACACCATATATTTT.

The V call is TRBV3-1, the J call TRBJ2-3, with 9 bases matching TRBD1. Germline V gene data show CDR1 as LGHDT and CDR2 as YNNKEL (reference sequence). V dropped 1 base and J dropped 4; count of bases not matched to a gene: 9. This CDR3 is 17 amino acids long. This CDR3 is CASSQVSGTGRPDTQYF. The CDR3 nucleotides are TGTGCCAGCAGCCAAGTATCAGGGACAGGGAGGCCAGATACGCAGTATTTT.

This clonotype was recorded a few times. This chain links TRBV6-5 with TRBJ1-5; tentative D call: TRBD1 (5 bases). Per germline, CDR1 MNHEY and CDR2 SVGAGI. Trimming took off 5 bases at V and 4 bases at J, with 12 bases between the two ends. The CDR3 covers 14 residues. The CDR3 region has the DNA TGTGCCAGCAGTGGGACCCCTCGTAATCAGCCCCAGCATTTT. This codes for CASSGTPRNQPQHF.

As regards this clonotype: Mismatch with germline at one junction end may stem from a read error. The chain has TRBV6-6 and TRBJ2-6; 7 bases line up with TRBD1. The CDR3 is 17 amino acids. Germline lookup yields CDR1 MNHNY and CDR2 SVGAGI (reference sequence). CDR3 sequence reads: CASSHGQAPSGANVMTF. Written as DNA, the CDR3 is TGTGCCAGCAGCCACGGACAGGCGCCCTCTGGGGCCAACGTCATGACTTTC.

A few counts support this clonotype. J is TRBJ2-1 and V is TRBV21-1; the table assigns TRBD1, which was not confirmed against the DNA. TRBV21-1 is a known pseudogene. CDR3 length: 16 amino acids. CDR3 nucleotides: TGTGCCAGCAGCAAAGTATGGGACAGGCCGGACAATGAGCAGTTCTTC. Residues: CASSKVWDRPDNEQFF.

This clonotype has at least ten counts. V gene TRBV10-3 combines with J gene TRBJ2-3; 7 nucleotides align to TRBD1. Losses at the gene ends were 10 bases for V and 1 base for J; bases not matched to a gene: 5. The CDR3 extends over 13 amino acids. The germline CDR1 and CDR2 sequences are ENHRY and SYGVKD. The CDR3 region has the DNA TGTGCCACCAAAACAGGGGGCACAGATACGCAGTATTTT. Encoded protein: CATKTGGTDTQYF.

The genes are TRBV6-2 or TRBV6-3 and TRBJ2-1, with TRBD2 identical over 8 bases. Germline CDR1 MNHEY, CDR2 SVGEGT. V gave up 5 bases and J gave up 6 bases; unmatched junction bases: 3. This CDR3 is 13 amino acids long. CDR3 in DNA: TGTGCCAGCAGTCGACTAGCGACCAATGAGCAGTTCTTC. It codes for CASSRLATNEQFF.

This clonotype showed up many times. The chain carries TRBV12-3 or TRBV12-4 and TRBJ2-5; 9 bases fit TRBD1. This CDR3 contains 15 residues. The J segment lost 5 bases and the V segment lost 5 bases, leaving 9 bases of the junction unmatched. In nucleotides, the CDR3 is TGTGCCAGCAGTCGGAGGGGACAGGGTGGGGAGACCCAGTACTTC. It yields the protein CASSRRGQGGETQYF.

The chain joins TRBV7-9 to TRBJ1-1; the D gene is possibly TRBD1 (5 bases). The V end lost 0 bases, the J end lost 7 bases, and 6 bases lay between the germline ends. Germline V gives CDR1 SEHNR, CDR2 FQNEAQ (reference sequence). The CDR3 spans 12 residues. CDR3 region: CASSLARGEAFF. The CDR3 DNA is TGTGCCAGCAGCTTAGCGAGGGGTGAAGCTTTCTTT.

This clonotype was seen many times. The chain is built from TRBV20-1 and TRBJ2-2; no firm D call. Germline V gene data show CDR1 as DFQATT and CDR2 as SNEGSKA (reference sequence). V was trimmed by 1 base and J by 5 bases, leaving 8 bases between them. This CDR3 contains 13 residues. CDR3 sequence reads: CSARVAATGELFF. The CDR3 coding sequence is TGCAGTGCTAGAGTGGCGGCAACCGGGGAGCTGTTTTTT.

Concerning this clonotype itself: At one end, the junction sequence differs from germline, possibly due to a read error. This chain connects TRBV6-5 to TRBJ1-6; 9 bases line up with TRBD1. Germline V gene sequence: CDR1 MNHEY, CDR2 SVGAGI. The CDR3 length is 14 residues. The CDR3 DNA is TGTGCCAGCAGCCGGGACAGGGAGAATTCACCCCCCCACTTT. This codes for CASSRDRENSPPHF.

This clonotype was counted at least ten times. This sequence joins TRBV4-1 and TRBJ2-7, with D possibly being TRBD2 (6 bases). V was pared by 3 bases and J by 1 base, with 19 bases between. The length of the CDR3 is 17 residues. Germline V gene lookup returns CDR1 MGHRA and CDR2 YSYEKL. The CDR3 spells CASSHHPRRDDSYEQYF. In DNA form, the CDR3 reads TGCGCCAGCAGCCATCATCCTCGGCGGGACGATTCCTACGAGCAGTACTTC.

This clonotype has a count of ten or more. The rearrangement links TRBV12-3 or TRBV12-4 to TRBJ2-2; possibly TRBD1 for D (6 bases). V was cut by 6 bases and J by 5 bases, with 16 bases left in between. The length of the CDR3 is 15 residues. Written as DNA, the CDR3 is TGTGCCAGCAGGCAGGGGATCATAAGGACCGGGGAGCTGTTTTTT. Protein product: CASRQGIIRTGELFF.

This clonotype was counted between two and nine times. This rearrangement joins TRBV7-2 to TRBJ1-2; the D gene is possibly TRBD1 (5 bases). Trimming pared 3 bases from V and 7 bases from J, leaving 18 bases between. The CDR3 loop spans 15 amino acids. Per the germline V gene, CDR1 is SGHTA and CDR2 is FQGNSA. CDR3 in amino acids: CASSFMIGEGSGYTF. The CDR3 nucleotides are TGTGCCAGCAGCTTTATGATAGGGGAGGGTAGTGGCTACACCTTC.

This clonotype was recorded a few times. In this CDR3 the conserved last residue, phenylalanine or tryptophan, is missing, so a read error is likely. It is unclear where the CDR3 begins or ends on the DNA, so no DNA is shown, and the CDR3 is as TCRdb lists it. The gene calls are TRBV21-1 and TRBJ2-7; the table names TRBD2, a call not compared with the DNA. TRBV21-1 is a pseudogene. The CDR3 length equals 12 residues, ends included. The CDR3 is CASSRLRDGEGI.

The CDR3 DNA sequence: TGCAGTGCTAGACCGATAGGGGCGGGGGAGCAGTTCTTC. This sequence encodes CSARPIGAGEQFF. The chain has TRBV20-1 and TRBJ2-1, with a possible D match to TRBD2 (6 bases). Trimming cost V 2 bases and J 10 bases, with 15 bases left between them. Germline V CDR1 and CDR2: DFQATT, SNEGSKA (reference sequence). This CDR3 contains 13 residues.

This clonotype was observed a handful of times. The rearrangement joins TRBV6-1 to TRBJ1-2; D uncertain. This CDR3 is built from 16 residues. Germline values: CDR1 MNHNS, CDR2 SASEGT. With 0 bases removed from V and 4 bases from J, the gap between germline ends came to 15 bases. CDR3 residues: CASSEAVQLYSYGYTF. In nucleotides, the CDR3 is TGTGCCAGCAGTGAAGCGGTACAGCTATACAGCTATGGCTACACCTTC.

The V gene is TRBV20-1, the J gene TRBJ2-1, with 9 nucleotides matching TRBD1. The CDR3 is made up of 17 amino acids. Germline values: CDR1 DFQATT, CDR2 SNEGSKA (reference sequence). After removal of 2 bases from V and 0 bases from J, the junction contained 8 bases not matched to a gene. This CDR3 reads CSARPGQGTSSYNEQFF. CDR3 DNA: TGCAGTGCTAGACCGGGACAGGGTACAAGCTCCTACAATGAGCAGTTCTTC.